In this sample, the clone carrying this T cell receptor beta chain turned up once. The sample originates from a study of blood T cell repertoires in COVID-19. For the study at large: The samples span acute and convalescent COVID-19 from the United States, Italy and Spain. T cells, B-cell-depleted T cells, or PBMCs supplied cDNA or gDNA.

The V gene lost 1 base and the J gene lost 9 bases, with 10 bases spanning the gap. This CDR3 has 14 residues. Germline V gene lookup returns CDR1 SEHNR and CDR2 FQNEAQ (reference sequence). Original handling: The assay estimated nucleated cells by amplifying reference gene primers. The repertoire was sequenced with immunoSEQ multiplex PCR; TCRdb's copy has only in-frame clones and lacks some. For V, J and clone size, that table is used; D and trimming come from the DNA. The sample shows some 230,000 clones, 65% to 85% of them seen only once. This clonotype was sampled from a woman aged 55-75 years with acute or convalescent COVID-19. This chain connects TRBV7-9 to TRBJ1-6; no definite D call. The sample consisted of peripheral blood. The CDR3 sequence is CASSLGSSGSPLHF. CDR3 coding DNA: TGTGCCAGCAGCTTAGGTTCGAGTGGTTCACCCCTCCACTTT. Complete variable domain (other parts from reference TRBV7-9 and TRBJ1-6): DTGVSQNPRHKITKRGQNVTFRCDPISEHNRLYWYRQTLGQGPEFLTYFQNEAQLEKSRLLSDRFSAERPKGSFSTLEIQRTEQGDSAMYLCASSLGSSGSPLHFGNGTRLTVT.